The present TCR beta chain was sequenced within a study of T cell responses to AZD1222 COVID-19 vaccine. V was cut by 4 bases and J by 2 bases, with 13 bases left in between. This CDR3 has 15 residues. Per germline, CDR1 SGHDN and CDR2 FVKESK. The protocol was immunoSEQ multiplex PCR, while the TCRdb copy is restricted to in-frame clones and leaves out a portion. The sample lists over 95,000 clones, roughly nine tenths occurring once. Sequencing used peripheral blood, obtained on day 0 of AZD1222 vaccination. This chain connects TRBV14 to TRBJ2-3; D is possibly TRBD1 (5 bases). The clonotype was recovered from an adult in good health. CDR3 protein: CASSRQISPTDTQYF. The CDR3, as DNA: TGTGCCAGCAGCCGACAGATTTCCCCCACAGATACGCAGTATTTT.